The T cell receptor beta chain described here comes from a study of blood T cell repertoires in COVID-19. Study at large: The United States, Italy and Spain provided the acute and convalescent COVID-19 samples. The analysed material was cDNA or gDNA that came from T cells, B-cell-depleted T cells, or PBMCs.

Original processing notes: Amplifying reference gene primers gave estimates of nucleated cell counts. The table came from immunoSEQ multiplex PCR; TCRdb's copy has only in-frame clones and leaves some out. V, J and clone size reflect that table, while D and trimming were determined from the DNA. The sample has fewer than 300,000 clones, around 84% seen once. Enrolled during active infection, Seattle patients were then followed longitudinally. There are 14 residues in the CDR3. Germline V gene sequence: CDR1 SGHDN, CDR2 FVKESK. V lost 0 bases, J lost 12 bases, and 15 bases lay in between. Sequenced material: peripheral blood. The rearrangement uses TRBV14 and TRBJ2-1; D gene uncertain. The TCR was taken from a man in his forties or fifties with COVID-19, enrolled during active disease. Here the CDR3 DNA reads TGTGCCAGCAGCCAAGATCTCGAGCCGCGAGGGCAGTTCTTC. Its translation: CASSQDLEPRGQFF. The full variable domain, its missing parts supplied by reference TRBV14 and TRBJ2-1, is EAGVTQFPSHSVIEKGQTVTLRCDPISGHDNLYWYRRVMGKEIKFLLHFVKESKQDESGMPNNRFLAERTGGTYSTLKVQPAELEDSGVYFCASSQDLEPRGQFFGPGTRLTVL.